These T cell receptor beta chains were read from a single sample in a study of shared clonotypes between healthy human individuals. Method: immunoSEQ multiplex PCR; TCRdb's copy keeps in-frame clones and lacks some. The top ten clones hold 45% to 55% of a sample with about 100,000 clones, about 70% of them seen once. The material sequenced was memory CD8+ T cells sorted from blood. The receptors were sampled from a man aged 30-40 years in good health. CDR3s leave out the opening cysteine and the closing phenylalanine or tryptophan. Clone size is stated in some rows and not others, as once, few, many or a class when expanded.

clone_size j_call v_call cdr3_aa
NA TRBJ2-1 TRBV18 ASSPGTSGSNEQF
NA TRBJ2-7 TRBV2 ASGRGYEQY
NA TRBJ2-7 TRBV30 AWRTGHEQY
NA TRBJ2-7 TRBV21-1 ASSKGWWWAFYEQY
NA TRBJ1-5 TRBV4-1 ASSQDGPGQGGQPQH
NA TRBJ2-7 TRBV10-3 AMSTDSYEQY
NA TRBJ2-3 TRBV5-4 ASSLSDTQY
few TRBJ2-7 TRBV28 ASSLPNSYEQY
NA TRBJ2-3 TRBV15 ATSRNLGEGRDTQY
NA TRBJ2-7 TRBV6-1 ASSTGTWVEQY
NA TRBJ2-3 TRBV7-3 ASSPSLAGSDTQY
NA TRBJ2-1 TRBV6-4 ASSDGQGYNEQF
NA TRBJ1-4 TRBV29-1 SAGDRREKLF
NA TRBJ2-7 TRBV25-1 ASSVTGEQY
NA TRBJ1-1 TRBV7-9 ASSLDRVNTEAF
NA TRBJ2-5 TRBV29-1 SVLSLPAPGTIQRETQY
NA TRBJ1-3 TRBV18 ASSLIKKIGPGPRNPGNTIY
NA TRBJ2-3 TRBV18 ASSPDTQY
NA TRBJ2-6 TRBV5-8 ASSLERRTDRLSGANVLT
NA TRBJ2-2 TRBV10-3 AIRGGGNTGELF
NA TRBJ1-4 TRBV6-5 ASALQQGNEKLF
few TRBJ2-7 TRBV10-2 ASSEFLTYEQY
NA TRBJ2-3 TRBV7-9 ASSQRIDTQY
NA TRBJ1-2 TRBV7-2 ASAPPGHYGYT
many TRBJ2-3 TRBV7-6 ASSLAVGASTDTQY
NA TRBJ1-5 TRBV19 ASSIGDRPLGNQPQH
NA TRBJ2-7 TRBV7-8 ASSVGLAEPSYEQY
few TRBJ2-1 TRBV30 AWTEGTGGRNEQF
many TRBJ2-2 TRBV5-4 ASSLDLGPTGELF
NA TRBJ1-1 TRBV7-9 ASSLLGSRGAF
NA TRBJ2-1 TRBV7-6 ASSPGGSYNEQF
NA TRBJ2-1 TRBV11-3 ASSLNSGSDEQF
NA TRBJ2-7 TRBV25-1 ASSGAVYEQY
NA TRBJ2-7 TRBV27 ASSLQNQAGLADHYEQY
NA TRBJ1-2 TRBV4-3 ASSQERGQGGFNYGYT
NA TRBJ1-2 TRBV2 ATIRDTNYGYT
NA TRBJ2-5 TRBV28 ASSLNLGPQY
NA TRBJ2-7 TRBV6-1 ASSELAGTSYEQY
NA TRBJ1-3 TRBV10-2 ASSESLRTTIY
NA TRBJ2-1 TRBV28 ATHPASGDRGNEQF
NA TRBJ2-5 TRBV7-2 ASSRLETQY
NA TRBJ1-2 TRBV2 ASSEHRNRDRGRLHGYT
NA TRBJ2-7 TRBV7-3 ASSLDPRYEQY
NA TRBJ2-7 TRBV28 ASSLRGDEQY
NA TRBJ2-7 TRBV5-6 ASSLDGTRFGEQY
once TRBJ2-1 TRBV7-8 ASDPDLFLAKRDPYNEQF